The text below deals with one T cell receptor beta chain. The sample has other DNA sequences that encode this CDR3 too. The length of the CDR3 is 12 residues. Looked up from germline, CDR1 is LNHNV and CDR2 is YYDKDF (reference sequence). V shed 1 base and J shed 5 bases, with 5 bases lying between them. This sample stems from a study of blood T cell repertoires in COVID-19. The table came from immunoSEQ multiplex PCR; TCRdb's copy has only in-frame clones and leaves some out. This sample has some 530,000 clones, with roughly 88% found just once. Sequencing was carried out using peripheral blood. The sequence was obtained from a human donor in a cohort sampled during active COVID-19. The chain recombines TRBV15 with TRBJ2-5; D may be TRBD2 (5 bases). CDR3 sequence (DNA): TGTGCCACCAGCAGAGGCGGGGAGACCCAGTACTTC. Residues: CATSRGGETQYF.